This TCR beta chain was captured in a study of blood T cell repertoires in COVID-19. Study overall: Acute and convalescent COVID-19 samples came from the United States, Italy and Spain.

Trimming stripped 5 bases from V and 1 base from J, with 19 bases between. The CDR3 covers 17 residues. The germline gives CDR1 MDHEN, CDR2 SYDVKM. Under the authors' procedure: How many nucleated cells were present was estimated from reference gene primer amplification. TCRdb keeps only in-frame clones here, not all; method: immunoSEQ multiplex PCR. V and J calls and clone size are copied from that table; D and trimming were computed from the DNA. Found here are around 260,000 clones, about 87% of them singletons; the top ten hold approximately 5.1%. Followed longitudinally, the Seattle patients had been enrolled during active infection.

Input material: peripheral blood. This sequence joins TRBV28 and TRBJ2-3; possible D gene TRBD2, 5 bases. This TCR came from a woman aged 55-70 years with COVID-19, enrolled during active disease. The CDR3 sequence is CASSPSRGGSGTDTQYF. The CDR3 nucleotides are TGTGCCAGCAGTCCGTCCCGGGGTGGTAGCGGCACAGATACGCAGTATTTT.